This T cell receptor (beta chain) was retrieved from a study of blood T cell repertoires in COVID-19. Trimming took 4 bases from V and 5 from J, leaving 16 bases between them. The germline V gene encodes CDR1 SGHRS and CDR2 YFSETQ. The CDR3 spans 14 residues. This clone came up a few times. The authors' processing: Estimated nucleated cell counts came from reference gene primer amplification. Some clones are missing from TCRdb's copy, which holds only in-frame ones; the method was immunoSEQ multiplex PCR. The V and J calls and clone size come from that table; D and trimming were worked out from the DNA. The sample yields about 130,000 clones, 77% seen once.

This chain uses TRBV5-1 with TRBJ2-7, with a tentative D call TRBD1 (6 bases). Sequenced material: peripheral blood. The sequence was obtained from an elderly man with acute or convalescent COVID-19. The CDR3 nucleotides read TGCGCCAGCAGCGCCGGGACAAGGGCCGACGAGCAGTACTTC. Its protein product is CASSAGTRADEQYF.